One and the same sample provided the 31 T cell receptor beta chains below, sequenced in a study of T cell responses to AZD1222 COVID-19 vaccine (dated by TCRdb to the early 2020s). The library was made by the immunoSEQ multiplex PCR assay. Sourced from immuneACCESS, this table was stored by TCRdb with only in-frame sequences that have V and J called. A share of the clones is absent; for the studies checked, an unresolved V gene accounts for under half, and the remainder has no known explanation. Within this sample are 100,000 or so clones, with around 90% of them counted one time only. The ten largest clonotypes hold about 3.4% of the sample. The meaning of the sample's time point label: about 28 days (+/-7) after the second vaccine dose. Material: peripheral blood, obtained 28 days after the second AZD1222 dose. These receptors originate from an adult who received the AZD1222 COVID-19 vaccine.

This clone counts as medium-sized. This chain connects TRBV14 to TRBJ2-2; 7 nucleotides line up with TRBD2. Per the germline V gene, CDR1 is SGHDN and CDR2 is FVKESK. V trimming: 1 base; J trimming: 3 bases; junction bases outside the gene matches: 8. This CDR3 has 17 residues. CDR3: CASSQVWTGGYTGELFF. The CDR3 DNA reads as TGTGCCAGCAGCCAAGTCTGGACGGGGGGATACACCGGGGAGCTGTTTTTT.

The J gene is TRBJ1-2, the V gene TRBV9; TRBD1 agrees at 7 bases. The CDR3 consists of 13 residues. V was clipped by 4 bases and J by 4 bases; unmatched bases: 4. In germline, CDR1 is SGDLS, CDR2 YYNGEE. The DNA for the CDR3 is TGTGCCAGCAGCCCCGGGACAGTCTATGGCTACACCTTC. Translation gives CASSPGTVYGYTF.

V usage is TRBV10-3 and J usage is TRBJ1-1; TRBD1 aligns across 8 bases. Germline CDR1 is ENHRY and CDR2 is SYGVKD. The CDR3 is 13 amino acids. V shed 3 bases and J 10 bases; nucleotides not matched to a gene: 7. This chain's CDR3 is CAISDHGDRGAFF. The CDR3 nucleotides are TGTGCCATCAGTGACCACGGTGACAGGGGAGCTTTCTTT.

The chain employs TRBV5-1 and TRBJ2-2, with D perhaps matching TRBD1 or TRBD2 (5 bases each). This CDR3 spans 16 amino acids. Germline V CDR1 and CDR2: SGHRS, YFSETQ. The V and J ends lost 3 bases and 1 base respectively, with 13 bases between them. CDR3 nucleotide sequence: TGCGCCAGCAGCTCGCCCGGGACGGGGAACACCGGGGAGCTGTTTTTT. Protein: CASSSPGTGNTGELFF.

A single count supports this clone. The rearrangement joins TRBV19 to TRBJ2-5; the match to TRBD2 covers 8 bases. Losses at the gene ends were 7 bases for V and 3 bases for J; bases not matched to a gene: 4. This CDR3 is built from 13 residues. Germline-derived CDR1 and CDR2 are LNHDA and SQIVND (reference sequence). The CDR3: CASNGGDKETQYF. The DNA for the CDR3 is TGTGCCAGTAACGGGGGGGATAAAGAGACCCAGTACTTC.

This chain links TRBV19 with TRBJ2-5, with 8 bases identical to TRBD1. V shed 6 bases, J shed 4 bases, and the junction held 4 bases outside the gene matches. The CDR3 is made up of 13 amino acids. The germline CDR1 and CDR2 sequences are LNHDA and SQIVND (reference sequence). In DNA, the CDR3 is TGTGCCAGTAGCGGACAGGGCCGAGAGACCCAGTACTTC. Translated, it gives CASSGQGRETQYF.

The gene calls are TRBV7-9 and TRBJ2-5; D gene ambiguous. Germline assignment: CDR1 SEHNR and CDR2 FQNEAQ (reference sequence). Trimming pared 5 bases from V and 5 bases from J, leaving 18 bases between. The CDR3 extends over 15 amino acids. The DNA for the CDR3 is TGTGCCAGCAGCCCACGGACGGGTAGGTCGGAGACCCAGTACTTC. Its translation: CASSPRTGRSETQYF.

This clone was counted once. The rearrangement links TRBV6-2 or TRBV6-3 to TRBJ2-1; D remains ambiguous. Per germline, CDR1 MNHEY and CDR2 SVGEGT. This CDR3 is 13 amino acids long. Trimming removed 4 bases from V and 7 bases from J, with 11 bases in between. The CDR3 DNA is TGTGCCAGCAGTTTCCTGACGGTAAATGAGCAGTTCTTC. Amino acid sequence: CASSFLTVNEQFF.

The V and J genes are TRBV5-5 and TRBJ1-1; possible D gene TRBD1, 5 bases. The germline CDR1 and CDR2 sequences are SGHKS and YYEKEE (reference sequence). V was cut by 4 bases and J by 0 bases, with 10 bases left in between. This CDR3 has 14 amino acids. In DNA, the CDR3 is TGTGCCAGCAGCGGATGGGGGGTGAACACTGAAGCTTTCTTT. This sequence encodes CASSGWGVNTEAFF.

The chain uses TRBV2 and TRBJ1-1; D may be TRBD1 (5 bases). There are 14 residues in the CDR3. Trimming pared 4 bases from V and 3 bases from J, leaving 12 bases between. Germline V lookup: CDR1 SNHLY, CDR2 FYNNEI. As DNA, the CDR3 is TGTGCCAGCAGTGGGGACGGGACCTACACTGAAGCTTTCTTT. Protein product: CASSGDGTYTEAFF. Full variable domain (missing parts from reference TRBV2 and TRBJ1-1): EPEVTQTPSHQVTQMGQEVILRCVPISNHLYFYWYRQILGQKVEFLVSFYNNEISEKSEIFDDQFSVERPDGSNFTLKIRSTKLEDSAMYFCASSGDGTYTEAFFGQGTRLTVV.

Here the CDR3 reads CASSLVGQGAYEQFF. In nucleotides, the CDR3 is TGTGCCAGCAGCTTGGTGGGACAGGGGGCCTATGAGCAGTTCTTC. The chain couples TRBV5-4 to TRBJ2-1, with TRBD1 matching 12 bases. Germline CDR1 SGHNT, CDR2 YYREEE (reference sequence). The CDR3 totals 15 residues. V dropped 0 bases and J dropped 8; count of bases not matched to a gene: 3.

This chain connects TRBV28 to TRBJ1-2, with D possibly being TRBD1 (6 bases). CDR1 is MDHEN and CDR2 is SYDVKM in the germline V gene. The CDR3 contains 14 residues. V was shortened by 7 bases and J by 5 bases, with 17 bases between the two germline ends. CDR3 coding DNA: TGTGCCAGCACCAAACCCCCCAGGGGATATGGCTACACCTTC. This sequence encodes CASTKPPRGYGYTF.

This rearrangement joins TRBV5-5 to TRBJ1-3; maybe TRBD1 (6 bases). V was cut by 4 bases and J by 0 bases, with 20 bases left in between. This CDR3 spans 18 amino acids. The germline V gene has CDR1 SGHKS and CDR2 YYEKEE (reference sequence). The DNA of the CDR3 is TGTGCCAGCAGCCTACGGACAGTTACCATAAGCTCTGGAAACACCATATATTTT. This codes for CASSLRTVTISSGNTIYF.

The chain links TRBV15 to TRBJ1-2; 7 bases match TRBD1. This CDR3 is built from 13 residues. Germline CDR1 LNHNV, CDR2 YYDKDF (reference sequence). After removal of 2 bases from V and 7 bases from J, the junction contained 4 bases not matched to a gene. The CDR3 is CATSRRQGSGYTF. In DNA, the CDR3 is TGTGCCACCAGCAGAAGACAGGGAAGTGGCTACACCTTC.

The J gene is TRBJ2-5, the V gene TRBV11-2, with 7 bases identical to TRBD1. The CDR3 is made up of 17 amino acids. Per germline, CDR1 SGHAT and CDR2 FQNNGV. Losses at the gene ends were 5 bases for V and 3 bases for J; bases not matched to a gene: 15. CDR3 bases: TGTGCCAGCAGCACTAGAGGGAGTACAGGGGTGGAAGAGACCCAGTACTTC. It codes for CASSTRGSTGVEETQYF.

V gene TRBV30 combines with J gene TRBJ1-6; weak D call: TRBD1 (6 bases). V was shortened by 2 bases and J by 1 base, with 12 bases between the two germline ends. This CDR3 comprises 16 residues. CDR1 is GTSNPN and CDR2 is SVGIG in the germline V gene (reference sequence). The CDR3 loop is CAWSRQVNSYNSPLHF. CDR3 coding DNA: TGTGCCTGGAGTCGACAGGTTAATTCCTATAATTCACCCCTCCACTTT. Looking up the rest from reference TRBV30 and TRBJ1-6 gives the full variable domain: SQTIHQWPATLVQPVGSPLSLECTVEGTSNPNLYWYRQAAGRGLQLLFYSVGIGQISSEVPQNLSASRPQDRQFILSSKKLLLSDSGFYLCAWSRQVNSYNSPLHFGNGTRLTVT.

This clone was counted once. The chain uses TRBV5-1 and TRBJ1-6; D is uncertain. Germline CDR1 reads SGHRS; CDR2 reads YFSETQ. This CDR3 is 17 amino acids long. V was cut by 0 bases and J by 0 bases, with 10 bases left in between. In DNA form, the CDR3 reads TGCGCCAGCAGCTTGGGGCCGGGTAGCTCCTATAATTCACCCCTCCACTTT. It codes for CASSLGPGSSYNSPLHF.

The CDR3 DNA follows: TGTGCCAGCAGCTCCCCGGGGGGTTGGACTGAAGCTTTCTTT. Protein product: CASSSPGGWTEAFF. The chain carries TRBV13 and TRBJ1-1; maybe TRBD1 (5 bases). The V end lost 4 bases, the J end lost 5 bases, and 14 bases lay between the germline ends. The germline V gene has CDR1 PRHDT and CDR2 FYEKMQ (reference sequence). This CDR3 region has 14 residues.

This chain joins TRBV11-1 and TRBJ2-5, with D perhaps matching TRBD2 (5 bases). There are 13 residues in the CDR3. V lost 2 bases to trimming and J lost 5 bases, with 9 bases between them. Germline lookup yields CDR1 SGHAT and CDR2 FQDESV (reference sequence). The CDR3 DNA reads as TGTGCCAGCAGCTTAAGAGCGGTGGAGACCCAGTACTTC. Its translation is CASSLRAVETQYF.

The DNA of the CDR3 is TGTGCCAGCAGTGAATACAGGGGGCAGACTAATGAAAAACTGTTTTTT. Translating gives CASSEYRGQTNEKLFF. The chain combines TRBV25-1 with TRBJ1-4; 8 nucleotides agree with TRBD1. CDR3 length equals 16 residues. Trimming at V came to 0 bases and at J to 2 bases, leaving 2 bases not matched to a gene. Germline CDR1 MGHDK, CDR2 SYGVNS.

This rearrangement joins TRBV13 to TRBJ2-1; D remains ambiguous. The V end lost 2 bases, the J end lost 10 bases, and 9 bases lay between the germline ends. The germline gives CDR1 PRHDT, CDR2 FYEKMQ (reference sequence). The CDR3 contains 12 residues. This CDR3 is CASSLLRGEQFF. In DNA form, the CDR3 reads TGTGCCAGCAGCTTACTGCGTGGGGAGCAGTTCTTC.

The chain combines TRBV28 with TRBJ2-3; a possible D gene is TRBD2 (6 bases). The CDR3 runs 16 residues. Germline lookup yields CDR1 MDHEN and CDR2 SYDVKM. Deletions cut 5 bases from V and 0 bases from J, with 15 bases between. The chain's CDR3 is CASSPGTGASTDTQYF. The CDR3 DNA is TGTGCCAGCAGTCCAGGGACTGGGGCTAGCACAGATACGCAGTATTTT.

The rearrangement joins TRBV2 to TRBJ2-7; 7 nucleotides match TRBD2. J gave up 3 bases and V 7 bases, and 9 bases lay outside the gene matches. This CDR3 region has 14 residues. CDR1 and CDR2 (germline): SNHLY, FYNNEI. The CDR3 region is CASNGAGRGYEQYF. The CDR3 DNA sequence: TGTGCCAGCAACGGTGCGGGGAGGGGCTACGAGCAGTACTTC.

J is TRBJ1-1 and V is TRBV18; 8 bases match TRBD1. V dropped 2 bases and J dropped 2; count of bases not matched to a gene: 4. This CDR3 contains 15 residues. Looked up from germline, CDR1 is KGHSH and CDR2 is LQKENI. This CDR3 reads CASSPGQGRNTEAFF. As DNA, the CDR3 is TGTGCCAGCTCACCAGGACAGGGCCGTAACACTGAAGCTTTCTTT.

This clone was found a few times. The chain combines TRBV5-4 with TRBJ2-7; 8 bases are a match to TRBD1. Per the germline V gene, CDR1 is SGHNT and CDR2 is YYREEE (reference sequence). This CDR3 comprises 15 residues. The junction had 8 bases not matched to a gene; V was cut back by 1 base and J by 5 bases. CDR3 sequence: CASSLRRTGTDEQYF. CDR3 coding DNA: TGTGCCAGCAGCTTGAGGAGGACAGGGACGGACGAGCAGTACTTC.

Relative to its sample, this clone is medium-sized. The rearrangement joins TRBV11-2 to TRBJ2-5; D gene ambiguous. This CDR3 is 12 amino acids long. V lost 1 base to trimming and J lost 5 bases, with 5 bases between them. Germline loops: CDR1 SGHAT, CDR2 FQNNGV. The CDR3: CASSLADETQYF. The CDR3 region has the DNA TGTGCCAGCAGCTTAGCAGACGAGACCCAGTACTTC.

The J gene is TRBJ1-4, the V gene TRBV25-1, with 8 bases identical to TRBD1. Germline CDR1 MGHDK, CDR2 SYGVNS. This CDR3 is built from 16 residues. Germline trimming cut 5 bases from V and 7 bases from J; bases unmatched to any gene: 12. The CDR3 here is CASSLRGQGAGEKLFF. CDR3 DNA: TGTGCCAGCAGTTTACGAGGCCAGGGGGCGGGTGAAAAACTGTTTTTT.

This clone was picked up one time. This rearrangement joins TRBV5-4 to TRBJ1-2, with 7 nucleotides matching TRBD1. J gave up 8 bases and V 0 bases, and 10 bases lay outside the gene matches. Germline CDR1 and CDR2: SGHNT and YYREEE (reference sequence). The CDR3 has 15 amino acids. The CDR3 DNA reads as TGTGCCAGCAGCTTGGCCGACAGGGAATTGAGCGGCTACACCTTC. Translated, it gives CASSLADRELSGYTF.

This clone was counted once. The CDR3 reads CASSLEGGNTIYF. The CDR3, as DNA: TGCGCCAGCAGCTTGGAAGGAGGAAACACCATATATTTT. The chain combines TRBV5-1 with TRBJ1-3, with no clear D. Per germline, CDR1 SGHRS and CDR2 YFSETQ. The length of the CDR3 is 13 residues. V was trimmed by 0 bases and J by 4 bases, leaving 5 bases between them. Full variable domain (missing parts from reference TRBV5-1 and TRBJ1-3): KAGVTQTPRYLIKTRGQQVTLSCSPISGHRSVSWYQQTPGQGLQFLFEYFSETQRNKGNFPGRFSGRQFSNSRSEMNVSTLELGDSALYLCASSLEGGNTIYFGEGSWLTVV.

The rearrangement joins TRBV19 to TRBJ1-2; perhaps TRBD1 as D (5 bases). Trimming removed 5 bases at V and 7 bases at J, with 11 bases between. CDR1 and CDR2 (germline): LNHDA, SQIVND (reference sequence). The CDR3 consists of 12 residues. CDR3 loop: CASSVGTFGYTF. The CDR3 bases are TGTGCCAGTAGTGTGGGGACTTTTGGCTACACCTTC.

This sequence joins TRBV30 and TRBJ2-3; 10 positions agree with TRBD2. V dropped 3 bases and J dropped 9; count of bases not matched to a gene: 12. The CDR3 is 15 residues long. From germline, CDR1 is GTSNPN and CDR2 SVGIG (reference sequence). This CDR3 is CAWSGGLAGAQTQYF. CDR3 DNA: TGTGCCTGGAGCGGAGGGCTAGCGGGGGCACAAACGCAGTATTTT.